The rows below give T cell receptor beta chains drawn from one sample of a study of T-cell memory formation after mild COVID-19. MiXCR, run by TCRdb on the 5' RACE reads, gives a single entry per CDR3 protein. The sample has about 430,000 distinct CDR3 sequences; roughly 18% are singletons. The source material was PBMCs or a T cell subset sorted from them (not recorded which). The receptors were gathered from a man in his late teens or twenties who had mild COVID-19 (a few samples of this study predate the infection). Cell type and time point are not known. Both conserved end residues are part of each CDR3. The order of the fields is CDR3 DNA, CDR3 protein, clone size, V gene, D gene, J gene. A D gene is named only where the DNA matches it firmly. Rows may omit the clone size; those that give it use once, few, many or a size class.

CDR3nt: TGTGCCAGCTCACAGGGGCTAGTCGGCTACACCTTC
CDR3aa: CASSQGLVGYTF
abundance: NA
v_gene: TRBV18
d_gene: NA
j_gene: TRBJ1-2

CDR3nt: TGCGCCAGCAGCCAAGGAGGGGCCGGTGGCTACACCTTC
CDR3aa: CASSQGGAGGYTF
abundance: few
v_gene: TRBV4-1
d_gene: NA
j_gene: TRBJ1-2

CDR3nt: TGTGCCAGCAGCTTATCCGGGACAGGGGCAGGTCAGCCCCAGCATTTT
CDR3aa: CASSLSGTGAGQPQHF
abundance: few
v_gene: TRBV7-2
d_gene: TRBD1
j_gene: TRBJ1-5

CDR3nt: TGTGCCAGCAGCCCGTCCCGGGACAGGGGTTTGGGGCGCCAAGAGACCCAGTACTTC
CDR3aa: CASSPSRDRGLGRQETQYF
abundance: once
v_gene: TRBV11-2
d_gene: TRBD1
j_gene: TRBJ2-5

CDR3nt: TGCAGTGCTACTACTCCCGGGCAGGGCTATGGCTACACCTTC
CDR3aa: CSATTPGQGYGYTF
abundance: NA
v_gene: TRBV20-1
d_gene: NA
j_gene: TRBJ1-2

CDR3nt: TGTGCCAGCAGATTCGGGGAGCAAAAACTGTTTTTT
CDR3aa: CASRFGEQKLFF
abundance: NA
v_gene: TRBV12-3/TRBV12-4
d_gene: NA
j_gene: TRBJ1-4

CDR3nt: TGTGCCAGCAGCTCTGGGACAGGGCATCAGCCCCAGCATTTT
CDR3aa: CASSSGTGHQPQHF
abundance: NA
v_gene: TRBV11-2
d_gene: TRBD1
j_gene: TRBJ1-5

CDR3nt: TGTGCCAGCGTCCGCAGCGGCACAGATACGCAGTATTTT
CDR3aa: CASVRSGTDTQYF
abundance: few
v_gene: TRBV6-2/TRBV6-3
d_gene: NA
j_gene: TRBJ2-3

CDR3nt: TGCGCCAGCAGCTTGGACAGAGTGGATAACTATGGCTACACCTTC
CDR3aa: CASSLDRVDNYGYTF
abundance: NA
v_gene: TRBV5-1
d_gene: NA
j_gene: TRBJ1-2

CDR3nt: TGTGCCAGCAGCGGACAGCGTAGTGGGGGTGAAGCTTTCTTT
CDR3aa: CASSGQRSGGEAFF
abundance: few
v_gene: TRBV9
d_gene: NA
j_gene: TRBJ1-1

CDR3nt: TGCGCCAGCAGCCAACACGGTCCAGAGAACACCGGGGAGCTGTTTTTT
CDR3aa: CASSQHGPENTGELFF
abundance: few
v_gene: TRBV4-3
d_gene: NA
j_gene: TRBJ2-2

CDR3nt: TGTGCCAGCAGCTTAGAATCGGTGACCCAGTACTTC
CDR3aa: CASSLESVTQYF
abundance: NA
v_gene: TRBV11-2
d_gene: NA
j_gene: TRBJ2-5

CDR3nt: TGTTCCAGCAGTTACAGACAGGGGATTTACGGCTACACCTTC
CDR3aa: CSSSYRQGIYGYTF
abundance: NA
v_gene: TRBV6-5
d_gene: TRBD1
j_gene: TRBJ1-2

CDR3nt: TGTGCCAGCAGCCGTCAGGGACTAGCGCTTGCTAATGAGCAGTTCTTC
CDR3aa: CASSRQGLALANEQFF
abundance: NA
v_gene: TRBV3-1
d_gene: TRBD2
j_gene: TRBJ2-1

CDR3nt: TGTGCCAGCAGCTTACAGGGGTGGAACACCGGGGAGCTGTTTTTT
CDR3aa: CASSLQGWNTGELFF
abundance: NA
v_gene: TRBV7-9
d_gene: NA
j_gene: TRBJ2-2

CDR3nt: TGTGCCACCAGCGCGGAGACCGGGACAGGGGGACTCTATGGCTACACCTTC
CDR3aa: CATSAETGTGGLYGYTF
abundance: NA
v_gene: TRBV15
d_gene: TRBD1
j_gene: TRBJ1-2

CDR3nt: TGCAGCGCCCCATGGGTGGGTGAAGCTTTCTTT
CDR3aa: CSAPWVGEAFF
abundance: NA
v_gene: TRBV29-1
d_gene: NA
j_gene: TRBJ1-1

CDR3nt: TGCAGCGTTGAAGCCAGGGAAGAGGTTGAAGCTTTCTTT
CDR3aa: CSVEAREEVEAFF
abundance: NA
v_gene: TRBV29-1
d_gene: NA
j_gene: TRBJ1-1

CDR3nt: TGTGCCAGCAGTTCATTCGGGGGGCACGACACCGGGGAGCTGTTTTTT
CDR3aa: CASSSFGGHDTGELFF
abundance: NA
v_gene: TRBV6-2/TRBV6-3
d_gene: NA
j_gene: TRBJ2-2